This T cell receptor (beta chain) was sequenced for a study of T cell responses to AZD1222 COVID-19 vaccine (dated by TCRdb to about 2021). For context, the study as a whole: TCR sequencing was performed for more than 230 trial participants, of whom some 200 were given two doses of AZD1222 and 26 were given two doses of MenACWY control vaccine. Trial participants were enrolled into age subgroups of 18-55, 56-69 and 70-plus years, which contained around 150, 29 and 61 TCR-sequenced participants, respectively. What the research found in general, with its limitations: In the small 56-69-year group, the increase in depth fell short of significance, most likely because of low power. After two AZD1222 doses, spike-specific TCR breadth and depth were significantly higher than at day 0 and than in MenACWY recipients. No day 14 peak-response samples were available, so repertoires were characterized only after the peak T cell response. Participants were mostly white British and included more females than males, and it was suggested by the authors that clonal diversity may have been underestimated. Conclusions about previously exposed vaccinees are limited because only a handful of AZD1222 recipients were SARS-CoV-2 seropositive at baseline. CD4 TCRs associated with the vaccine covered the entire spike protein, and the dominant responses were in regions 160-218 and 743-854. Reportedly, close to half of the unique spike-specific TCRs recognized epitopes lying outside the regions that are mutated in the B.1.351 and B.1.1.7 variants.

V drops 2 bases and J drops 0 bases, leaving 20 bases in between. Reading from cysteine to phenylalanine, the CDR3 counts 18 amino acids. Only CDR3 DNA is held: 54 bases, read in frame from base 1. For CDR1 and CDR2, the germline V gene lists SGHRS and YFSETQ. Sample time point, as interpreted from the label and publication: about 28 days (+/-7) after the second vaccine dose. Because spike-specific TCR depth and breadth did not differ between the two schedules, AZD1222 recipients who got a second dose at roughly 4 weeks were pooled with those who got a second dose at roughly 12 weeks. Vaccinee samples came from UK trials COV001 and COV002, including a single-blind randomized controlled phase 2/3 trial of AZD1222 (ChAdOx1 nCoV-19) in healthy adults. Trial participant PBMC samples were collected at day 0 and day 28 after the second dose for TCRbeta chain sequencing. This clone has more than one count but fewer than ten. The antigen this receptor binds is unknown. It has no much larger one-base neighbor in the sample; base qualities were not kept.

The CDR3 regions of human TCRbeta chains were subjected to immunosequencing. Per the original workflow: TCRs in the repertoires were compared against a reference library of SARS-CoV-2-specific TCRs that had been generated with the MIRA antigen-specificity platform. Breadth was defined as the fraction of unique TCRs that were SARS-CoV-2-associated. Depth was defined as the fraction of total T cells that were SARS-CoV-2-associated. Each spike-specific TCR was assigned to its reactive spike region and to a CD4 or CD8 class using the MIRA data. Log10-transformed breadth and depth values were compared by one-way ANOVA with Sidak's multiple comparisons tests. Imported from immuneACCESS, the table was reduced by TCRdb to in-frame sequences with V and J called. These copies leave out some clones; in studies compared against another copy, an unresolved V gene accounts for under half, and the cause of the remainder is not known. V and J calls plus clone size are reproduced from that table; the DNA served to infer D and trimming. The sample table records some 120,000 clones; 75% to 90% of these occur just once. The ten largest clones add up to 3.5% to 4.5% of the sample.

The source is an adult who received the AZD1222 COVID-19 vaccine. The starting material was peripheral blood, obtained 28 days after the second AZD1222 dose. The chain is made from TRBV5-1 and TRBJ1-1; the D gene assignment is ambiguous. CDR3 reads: CASSLRLSTGFMNTEAFF. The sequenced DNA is TGCGCCAGCAGCTTAAGATTGTCGACCGGTTTCATGAACACTGAAGCTTTCTTT.